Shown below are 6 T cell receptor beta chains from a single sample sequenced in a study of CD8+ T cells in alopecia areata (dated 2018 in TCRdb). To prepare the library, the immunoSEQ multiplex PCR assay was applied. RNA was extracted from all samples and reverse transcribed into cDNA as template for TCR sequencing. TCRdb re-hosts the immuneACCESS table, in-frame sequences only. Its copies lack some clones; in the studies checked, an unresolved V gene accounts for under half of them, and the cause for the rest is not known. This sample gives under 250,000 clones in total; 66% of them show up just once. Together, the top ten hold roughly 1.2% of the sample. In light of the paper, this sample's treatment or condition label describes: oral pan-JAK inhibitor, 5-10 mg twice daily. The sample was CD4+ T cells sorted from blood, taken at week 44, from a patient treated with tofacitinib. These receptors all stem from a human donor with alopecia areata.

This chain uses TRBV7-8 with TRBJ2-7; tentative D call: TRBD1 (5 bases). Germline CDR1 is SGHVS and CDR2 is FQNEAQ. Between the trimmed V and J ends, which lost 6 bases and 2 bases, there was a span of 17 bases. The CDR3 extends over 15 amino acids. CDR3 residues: CASRPRAHRTYEQYF. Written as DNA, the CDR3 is TGTGCCAGCAGACCCAGGGCGCATCGGACCTACGAGCAGTACTTC. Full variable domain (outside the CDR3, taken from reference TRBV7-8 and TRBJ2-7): GAGVSQSPRYKVAKRGQDVALRCDPISGHVSLFWYQQALGQGPEFLTYFQNEAQLDKSGLPSDRFFAERPEGSVSTLKIQRTQQEDSAVYLCASRPRAHRTYEQYFGPGTRLTVT.

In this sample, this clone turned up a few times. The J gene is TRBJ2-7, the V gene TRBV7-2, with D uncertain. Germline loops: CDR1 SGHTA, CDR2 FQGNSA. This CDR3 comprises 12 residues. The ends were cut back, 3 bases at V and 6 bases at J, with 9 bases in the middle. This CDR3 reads CASSFLTAEQYF. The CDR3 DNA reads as TGTGCCAGCAGCTTCCTTACGGCCGAGCAGTACTTC.

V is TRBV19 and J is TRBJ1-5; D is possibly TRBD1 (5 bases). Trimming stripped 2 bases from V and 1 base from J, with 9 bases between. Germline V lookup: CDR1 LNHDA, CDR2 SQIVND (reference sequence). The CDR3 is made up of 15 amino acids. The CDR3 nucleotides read TGTGCCAGTAGTATAACCCGGGACAGCAATCAGCCCCAGCATTTT. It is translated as CASSITRDSNQPQHF.

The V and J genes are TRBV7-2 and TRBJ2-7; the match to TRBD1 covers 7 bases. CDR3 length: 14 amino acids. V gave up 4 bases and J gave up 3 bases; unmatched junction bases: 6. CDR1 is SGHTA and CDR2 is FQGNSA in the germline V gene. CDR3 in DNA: TGTGCCAGCAGCTATATGGGACAGTTCTACGAGCAGTACTTC. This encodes CASSYMGQFYEQYF.

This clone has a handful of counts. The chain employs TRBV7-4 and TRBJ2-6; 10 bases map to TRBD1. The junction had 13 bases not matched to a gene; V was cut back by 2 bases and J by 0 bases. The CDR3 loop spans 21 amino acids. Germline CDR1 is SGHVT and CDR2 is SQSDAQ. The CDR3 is CASSLTGTGVFFISGANVLTF. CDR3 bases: TGTGCCAGCAGCTTAACCGGGACAGGGGTCTTTTTTATCTCTGGGGCCAACGTCCTGACTTTC.

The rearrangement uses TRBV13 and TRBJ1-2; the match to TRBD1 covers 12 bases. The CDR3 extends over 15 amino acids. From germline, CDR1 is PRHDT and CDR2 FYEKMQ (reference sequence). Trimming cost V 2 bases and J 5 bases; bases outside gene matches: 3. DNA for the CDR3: TGTGCCAGCAGCTTATTGGGACAGGGGGCGTATGGCTACACCTTC. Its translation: CASSLLGQGAYGYTF.